The T cell receptor beta chain described here comes from a study of CD8 T cells in ankylosing spondylitis. Overall study results and limits: The study identified a TCR beta motif of under ten highly homologous variants that appeared characteristic of ankylosing spondylitis blood. Clones linked to disease, bearing a CD8+ phenotype, were relatively rare in peripheral blood.

Trimming removed 1 base from V and 7 bases from J; junction bases left unmatched: 8. This CDR3 has 14 amino acids. The germline CDR1 and CDR2 sequences are DFQATT and SNEGSKA (reference sequence). In the case of this clonotype: Antigen: not known.

TCRdb ran MiXCR on the 5' RACE reads and lists one entry per CDR3 protein. The table records under 250,000 distinct CDR3 sequences, around 32% of them present only once. Sequencing was carried out using blood, either unsorted or a sorted T cell fraction (not recorded which). The sequence was collected from a male donor with ankylosing spondylitis or in good health (not recorded which). This rearrangement joins TRBV20-1 to TRBJ2-7, with 9 bases identical to TRBD2. This chain's CDR3 is CSARVARGGLEQYF. CDR3 bases: TGCAGTGCTAGAGTGGCGCGGGGGGGACTGGAGCAGTACTTC.